The 5 T cell receptor beta chains below were found in one sample sequenced in a study of control samples from healthy donors and cancer patients. Assay used: immunoSEQ multiplex PCR; TCRdb lists only in-frame clones, some missing. This table holds under 200,000 clones, roughly 94% found once. What was sequenced was blood. Receptors originate from a woman in her thirties or forties in good health.

This chain joins TRBV10-2 and TRBJ2-2; 9 bases match TRBD1. Germline assignment: CDR1 WSHSY and CDR2 SAAADI. Trimming at V came to 7 bases and at J to 6 bases, leaving 12 bases not matched to a gene. CDR3 size: 16 residues. Here the CDR3 DNA reads TGCGCCAGCACCCTCGCCGGGACAGGGATGGCCGGGGAGCTGTTTTTT. Its protein product is CASTLAGTGMAGELFF.

The chain links TRBV2 to TRBJ1-6; weak D call: TRBD1 (6 bases). The CDR3 loop spans 14 amino acids. The ends were cut back, 1 base at V and 7 bases at J, with 8 bases in the middle. The germline V gene encodes CDR1 SNHLY and CDR2 FYNNEI. The DNA of the CDR3 is TGTGCCAGCAGTGAAGGGCAGGGGAATTCACCCCTCCACTTT. Translation: CASSEGQGNSPLHF.

This clone was counted once. The J gene is TRBJ1-5, the V gene TRBV5-5; D is undetermined. Trimming left V 2 bases short and J 0 bases short, with 3 bases between. Germline CDR1 SGHKS, CDR2 YYEKEE (reference sequence). The CDR3 extends over 13 amino acids. CDR3 sequence (DNA): TGTGCCAGCAGCTTCTATAGCAATCAGCCCCAGCATTTT. Its protein product is CASSFYSNQPQHF.

In DNA form, the CDR3 reads TGTGCCAGCAACCCTAAAAGAAGCACTGAAGCTTTCTTT. It yields the protein CASNPKRSTEAFF. The V and J genes are TRBV6-5 and TRBJ1-1; no definite D call. V lost 7 bases to trimming and J lost 4 bases, with 13 bases between them. This CDR3 contains 13 residues. Per germline, CDR1 MNHEY and CDR2 SVGAGI.

The chain joins TRBV6-5 to TRBJ1-3; D might be TRBD1 (5 bases). The CDR3 extends over 13 amino acids. Trimming left V 8 bases short and J 2 bases short, with 10 bases between. In germline, CDR1 is MNHEY, CDR2 SVGAGI. The CDR3 here is CASGREAGNTIYF. In DNA form, the CDR3 reads TGTGCCAGCGGCAGGGAAGCTGGAAACACCATATATTTT.